Here is one T cell receptor (beta chain) with its context. Antigen specificity is unknown. This sample stems from a study of shared clonotypes between healthy human individuals. Whole-study results and caveats: There were few donors, and this limited the genetic and exposure-history diversity represented. The sharing of roughly 5% of naive CD4 clonotypes was seen across a handful of donors. A generally larger estimated richness was seen in naive subsets than in memory subsets. Clonotype sharing levels among donors were expected to vary with sequencing depth.

The protocol was immunoSEQ multiplex PCR, while the TCRdb copy is restricted to in-frame clones and leaves out a portion. The sample shows roughly 1,000,000 clones, 75% to 85% of them seen only once. This receptor was obtained from a man aged 18 to 35 in good health. Some clones in this sample may be carry-over from other donors' samples. The sequenced material came from memory CD4+ T cells from PBMCs. Subset reported: CD45RA-negative fraction.

CDR3 nucleotides: TGTGCCAGCAGTGAAGACCCTCCGGTTGAAGCTTTCTTT. This gives the protein CASSEDPPVEAFF. The chain carries TRBV6-5 and TRBJ1-1, with unresolved D. This CDR3 is 13 amino acids long. Deletions cut 5 bases from V and 7 bases from J, with 14 bases between. Germline V CDR1 and CDR2: MNHEY, SVGAGI.